This paragraph covers one T cell receptor (beta chain) sequence. Produced via immunoSEQ multiplex PCR; TCRdb's table is partial and in-frame only. This table has about 68,000 clones, roughly 84% appearing once. This CDR3 spans 14 amino acids. Trimming shortened V by 2 bases and J by 2 bases, and 8 bases separated the two germline ends. CDR1 and CDR2 from the germline V gene are LGHNA and YSLEER. This sample stems from a study of Tregs in tolerant kidney transplant recipients. The TCR originated in a human donor in good health. The sample comprised CD4+ T cells from blood. V and J are TRBV4-3 and TRBJ2-3, with D hard to call. The CDR3 is CASSQRSTTDTQYF. The CDR3 DNA sequence: TGCGCCAGCAGCCAACGGTCAACCACAGATACGCAGTATTTT.